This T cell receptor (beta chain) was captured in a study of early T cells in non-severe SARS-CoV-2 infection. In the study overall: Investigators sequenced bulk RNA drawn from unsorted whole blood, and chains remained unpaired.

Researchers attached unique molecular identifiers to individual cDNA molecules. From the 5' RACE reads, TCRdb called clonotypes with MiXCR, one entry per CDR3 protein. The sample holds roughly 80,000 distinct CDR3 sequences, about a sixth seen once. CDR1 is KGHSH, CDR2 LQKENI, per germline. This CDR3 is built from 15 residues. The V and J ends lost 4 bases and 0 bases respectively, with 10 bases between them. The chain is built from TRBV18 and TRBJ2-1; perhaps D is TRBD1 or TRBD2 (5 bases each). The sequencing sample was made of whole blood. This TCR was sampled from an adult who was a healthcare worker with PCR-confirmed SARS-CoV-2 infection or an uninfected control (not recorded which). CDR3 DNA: TGTGCCAGCTCACAGGGTGGGACCTCCTACAATGAGCAGTTCTTC. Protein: CASSQGGTSYNEQFF.